The sequence of this T cell receptor (beta chain) was determined in a study of glioma-infiltrating T cells. Using RNA template, CDR3s of TCR alpha and beta were amplified with iRepertoire arm-PCR. TCRdb reanalysed the multiplex PCR reads using MiXCR and keeps one entry per CDR3 protein. The repertoire has tens of thousands of distinct CDR3 sequences, 40% of them found once; the top ten carry approximately 38%. CDR1 is MDHEN, CDR2 SYDVKM, per germline. CDR3 length: 16 residues. V was shortened by 8 bases and J by 3 bases, with 20 bases between the two germline ends. The V gene is TRBV28, the J gene TRBJ2-1; TRBD2 might be the D (6 bases). The origin of this receptor is a human donor with low-grade glioma or glioblastoma, undergoing nonglioma brain surgery, or in good health (not recorded which). The specimen sequenced was glioma tissue, nonneoplastic brain tissue, or PBMCs (not recorded which). Here the CDR3 reads CASQRATRGSYNEQFF. The CDR3 DNA sequence: TGTGCCAGCCAAAGGGCGACTAGAGGGAGCTACAATGAGCAGTTCTTC.